This T cell receptor beta chain was profiled in a study of blood T cell repertoires in COVID-19. Whole-study context: COVID-19 samples, acute and convalescent, were from the United States, Italy and Spain. T cells, B-cell-depleted T cells, or PBMCs provided the cDNA or gDNA that served as material.

This clone was seen more than once but under ten times. The V end was cut by 2 bases, the J end by 6 bases, with 7 bases between. CDR1 is SGHTA and CDR2 is FQGNSA in the germline V gene. CDR3 length: 12 amino acids. Methods used by the authors: Scientists estimated how many nucleated cells there were by amplifying reference gene primers. Assay: immunoSEQ multiplex PCR; the TCRdb copy retains only in-frame clones and omits some. V, J and clone size were drawn from that table, and D and trimming were deduced from the DNA. The sample carries roughly 64,000 clones, 65% to 90% recorded once. The chain is built from TRBV7-2 and TRBJ1-2; D call uncertain. The sequenced material came from peripheral blood. This TCR came from a man aged 40-49 years with acute or convalescent COVID-19. The CDR3 loop is CASSLYADGYTF. Here the CDR3 DNA reads TGTGCCAGCAGCTTATACGCAGATGGCTACACCTTC.